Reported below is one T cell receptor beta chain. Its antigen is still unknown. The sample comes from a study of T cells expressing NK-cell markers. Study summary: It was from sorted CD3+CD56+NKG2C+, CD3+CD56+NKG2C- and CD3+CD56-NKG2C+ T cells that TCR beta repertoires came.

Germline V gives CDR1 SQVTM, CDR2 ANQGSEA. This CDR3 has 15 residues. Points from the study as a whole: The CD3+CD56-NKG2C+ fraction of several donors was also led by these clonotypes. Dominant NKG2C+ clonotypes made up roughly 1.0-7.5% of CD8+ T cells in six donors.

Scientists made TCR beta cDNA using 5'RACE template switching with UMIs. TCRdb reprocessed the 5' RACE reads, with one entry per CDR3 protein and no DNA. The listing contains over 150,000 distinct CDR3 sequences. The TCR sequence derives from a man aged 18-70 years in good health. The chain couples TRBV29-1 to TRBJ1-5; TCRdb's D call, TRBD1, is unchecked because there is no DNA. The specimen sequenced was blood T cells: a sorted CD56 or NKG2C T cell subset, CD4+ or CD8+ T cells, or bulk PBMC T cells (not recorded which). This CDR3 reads CSVEISPGGNQPQHF. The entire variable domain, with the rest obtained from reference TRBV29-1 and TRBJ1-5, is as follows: SAVISQKPSRDICQRGTSLTIQCQVDSQVTMMFWYRQQPGQSLTLIATANQGSEATYESGFVIDKFPISRPNLTFSTLTVSNMSPEDSSIYLCSVEISPGGNQPQHFGDGTRLSIL.